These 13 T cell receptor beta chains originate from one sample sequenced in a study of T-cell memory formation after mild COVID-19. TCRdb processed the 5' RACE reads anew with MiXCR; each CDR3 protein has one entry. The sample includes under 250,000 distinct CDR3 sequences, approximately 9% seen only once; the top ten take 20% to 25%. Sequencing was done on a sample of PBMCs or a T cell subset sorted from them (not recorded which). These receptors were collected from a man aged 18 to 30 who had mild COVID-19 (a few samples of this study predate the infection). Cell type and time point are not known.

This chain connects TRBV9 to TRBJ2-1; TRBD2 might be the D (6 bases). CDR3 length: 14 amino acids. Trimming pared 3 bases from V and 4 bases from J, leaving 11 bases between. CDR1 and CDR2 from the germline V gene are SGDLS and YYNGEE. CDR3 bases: TGTGCCAGCAGCGAGGGACTCCGTTACAATGAGCAGTTCTTC. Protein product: CASSEGLRYNEQFF.

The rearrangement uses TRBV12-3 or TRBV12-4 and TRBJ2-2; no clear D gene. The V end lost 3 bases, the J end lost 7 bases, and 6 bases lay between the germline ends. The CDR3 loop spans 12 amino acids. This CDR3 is CASSFGFGELFF. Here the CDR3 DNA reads TGTGCCAGCAGTTTCGGGTTCGGGGAGCTGTTTTTT.

CDR3 DNA sequence: TGTGCCAGCAGTTGGAAGGGTGGATTAGTAGCGGGAAACATTCAGTACTTC. This gives the protein CASSWKGGLVAGNIQYF. The chain is built from TRBV27 and TRBJ2-4, with 7 bases matching TRBD2. V lost 4 bases to trimming and J lost 6 bases; unmatched junction nucleotides: 15. The CDR3 covers 17 residues. Germline values: CDR1 MNHEY, CDR2 SMNVEV (reference sequence).

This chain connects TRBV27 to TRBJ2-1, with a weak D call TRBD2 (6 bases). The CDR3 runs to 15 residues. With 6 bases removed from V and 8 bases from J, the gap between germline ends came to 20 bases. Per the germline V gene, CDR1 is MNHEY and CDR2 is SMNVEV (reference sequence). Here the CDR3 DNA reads TGTGCCAGCAGCCGGTCAGGAGGGGTGATGTATGAGCAGTTCTTC. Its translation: CASSRSGGVMYEQFF.

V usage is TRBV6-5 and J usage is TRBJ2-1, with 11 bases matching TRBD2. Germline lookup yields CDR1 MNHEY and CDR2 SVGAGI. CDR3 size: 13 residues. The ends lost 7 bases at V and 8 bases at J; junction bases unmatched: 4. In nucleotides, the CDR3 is TGTGCCAGCAAGCTAGCGGGGGGCGATGAGCAGTTCTTC. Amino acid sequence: CASKLAGGDEQFF.

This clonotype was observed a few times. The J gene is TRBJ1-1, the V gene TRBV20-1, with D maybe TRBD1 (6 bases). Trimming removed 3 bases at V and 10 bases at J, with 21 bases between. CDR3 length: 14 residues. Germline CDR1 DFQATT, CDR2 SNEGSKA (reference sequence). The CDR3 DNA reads TGCAGTGCTAGGGGACATAGCCTCCCTAACGGAGCTTTCTTT. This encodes CSARGHSLPNGAFF.

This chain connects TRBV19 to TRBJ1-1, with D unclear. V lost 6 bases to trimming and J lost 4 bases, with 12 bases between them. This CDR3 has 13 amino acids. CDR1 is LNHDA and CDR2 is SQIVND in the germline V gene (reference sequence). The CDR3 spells CASSQQVGTEAFF. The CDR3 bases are TGTGCCAGTAGCCAACAAGTCGGCACTGAAGCTTTCTTT.

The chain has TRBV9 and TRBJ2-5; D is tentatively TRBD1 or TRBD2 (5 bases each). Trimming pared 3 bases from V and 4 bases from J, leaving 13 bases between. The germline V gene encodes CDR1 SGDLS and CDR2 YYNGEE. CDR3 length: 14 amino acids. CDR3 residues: CASSEGPLGETQYF. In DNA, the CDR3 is TGTGCCAGCAGCGAGGGACCCTTGGGAGAGACCCAGTACTTC.

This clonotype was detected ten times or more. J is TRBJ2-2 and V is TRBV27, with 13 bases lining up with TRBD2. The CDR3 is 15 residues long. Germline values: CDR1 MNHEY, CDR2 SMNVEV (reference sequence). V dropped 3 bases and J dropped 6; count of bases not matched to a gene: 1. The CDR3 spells CASSFTSGGAGELFF. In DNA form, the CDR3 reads TGTGCCAGCAGTTTCACTAGCGGGGGGGCCGGGGAGCTGTTTTTT.

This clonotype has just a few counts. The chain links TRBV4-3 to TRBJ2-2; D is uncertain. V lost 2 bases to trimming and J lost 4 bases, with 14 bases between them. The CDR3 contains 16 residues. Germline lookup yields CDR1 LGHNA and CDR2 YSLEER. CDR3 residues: CASSQLHPPATGELFF. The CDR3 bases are TGCGCCAGCAGCCAACTACATCCGCCTGCCACCGGGGAGCTGTTTTTT.

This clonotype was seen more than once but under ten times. The CDR3 bases are TGTGCCAGCTCCCTAGCGGGGGGGACAAGTACAAGAAATGAGCAGTTCTTC. Its protein is CASSLAGGTSTRNEQFF. The chain joins TRBV12-3 or TRBV12-4 to TRBJ2-1; 12 positions agree with TRBD2. The junction had 15 bases not matched to a gene; V was cut back by 8 bases and J by 7 bases. This CDR3 region has 17 residues.

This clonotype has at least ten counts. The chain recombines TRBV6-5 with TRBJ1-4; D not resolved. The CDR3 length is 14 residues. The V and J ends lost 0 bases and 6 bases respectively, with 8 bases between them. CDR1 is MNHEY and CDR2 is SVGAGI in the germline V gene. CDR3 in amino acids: CASSYSGGYEKLFF. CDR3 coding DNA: TGTGCCAGCAGTTACTCAGGAGGTTATGAAAAACTGTTTTTT.

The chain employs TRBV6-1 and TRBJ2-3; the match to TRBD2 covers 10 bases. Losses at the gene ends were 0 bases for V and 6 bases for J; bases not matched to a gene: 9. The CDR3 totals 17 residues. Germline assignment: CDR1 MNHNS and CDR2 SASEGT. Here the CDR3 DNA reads TGTGCCAGCAGTGAAGCCGGCAGCGGGGGGGCTACGGATACGCAGTATTTT. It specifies CASSEAGSGGATDTQYF.